This T cell receptor (beta chain) comes out of a study of cytomegalovirus exposure and HLA in healthy donors. Turning to the study itself: When just under 400 donors were genotyped, about 81% of them were found to fall in the Caucasian-associated ancestry cluster.

The PCR was carried out with 60 Vbeta primers and 13 Jbeta primers. Per the authors' pipeline: There were around 78 million unique TCR beta chains by a later count, and about 12 million of them were shared. Repertoires were generated with immunoSEQ multiplex PCR, while TCRdb's copy carries only in-frame clones and drops some. That table is the source of V, J and clone size, and D and trimming were worked out from the DNA. The sample shows 100,000 to 150,000 clones, about three quarters of them seen only once. The ends were cut back, 4 bases at V and 4 bases at J, with 13 bases in the middle. There are 15 residues in the CDR3. Per germline, CDR1 MDHEN and CDR2 SYDVKM.

The sequence was collected from a man aged 50 or older in good health and CMV-seronegative. The V call is TRBV28, the J call TRBJ2-2, with a possible D match to TRBD1 (5 bases). The material sequenced was PBMCs. The CDR3 region is CASSSEGAPTGELFF. Here the CDR3 DNA reads TGTGCCAGCAGTTCCGAAGGGGCGCCCACCGGGGAGCTGTTTTTT.